One and the same sample provided the 29 T cell receptor beta chains below, sequenced in a study of cytomegalovirus exposure and HLA in healthy donors. 60 Vbeta and 13 Jbeta primers were used in PCR. Repertoires were generated with immunoSEQ multiplex PCR, while TCRdb's copy carries only in-frame clones and drops some. The sample shows 90,000 to 150,000 clones, 82% of them seen only once. The specimen was PBMCs. These receptors originate from a woman younger than 30 in good health and CMV-seronegative.

This clone was counted between two and nine times. The rearrangement uses TRBV7-2 and TRBJ2-7; 9 bases are a match to TRBD2. The CDR3 has 14 residues. CDR1 and CDR2 from the germline V gene are SGHTA and FQGNSA. V lost 5 bases and J lost 6; bases outside the gene matches: 8. CDR3: CASSPIGGRGEQYF. The CDR3 DNA reads TGTGCCAGCAGCCCTATAGGCGGGAGGGGCGAGCAGTACTTC. The variable domain in full, with the rest retrieved from reference TRBV7-2 and TRBJ2-7, is GAGVSQSPSNKVTEKGKDVELRCDPISGHTALYWYRQSLGQGLEFLIYFQGNSAPDKSGLPSDRFSAERTGGSVSTLTIQRTQQEDSAVYLCASSPIGGRGEQYFGPGTRLTVT.

This clone was observed a few times. The chain has TRBV7-2 and TRBJ2-1; 12 nucleotides match TRBD1. The CDR3 contains 16 residues. V gave up 5 bases and J gave up 8 bases; unmatched junction bases: 10. Germline V gene lookup returns CDR1 SGHTA and CDR2 FQGNSA. The CDR3 loop is CASSPTRGQGAYEQFF. CDR3 nucleotides: TGTGCCAGCAGCCCCACTAGGGGACAGGGGGCCTATGAGCAGTTCTTC.

J is TRBJ1-1 and V is TRBV18, with TRBD1 as a possible D gene (6 bases). Between the trimmed V and J ends, which lost 3 bases and 10 bases, there was a span of 24 bases. From germline, CDR1 is KGHSH and CDR2 LQKENI. CDR3 length equals 16 residues. CDR3 loop: CASSPELQPGAQGAFF. In DNA, the CDR3 is TGTGCCAGCTCACCCGAACTACAACCAGGGGCTCAGGGAGCTTTCTTT.

This clone was counted only a few times. The genes are TRBV27 and TRBJ2-7, with 7 bases lining up with TRBD2. V gave up 2 bases and J gave up 3 bases; unmatched junction bases: 13. CDR3 size: 17 residues. Germline assignment: CDR1 MNHEY and CDR2 SMNVEV (reference sequence). CDR3: CASSLTYTWRENYEQYF. In DNA form, the CDR3 reads TGTGCCAGCAGTTTAACTTACACCTGGCGGGAGAACTACGAGCAGTACTTC.

In its sample, this clone was seen a few times. The rearrangement links TRBV18 to TRBJ1-2, with unresolved D. The CDR3 runs 14 residues. The V gene's germline CDR1 is KGHSH and CDR2 LQKENI. V was clipped by 6 bases and J by 0 bases, with 11 bases between them. CDR3 region: CASSRGGANYGYTF. The DNA of the CDR3 is TGTGCCAGCTCCCGGGGAGGCGCTAACTATGGCTACACCTTC.

The gene calls are TRBV10-3 and TRBJ2-3; 7 bases match TRBD2. Germline CDR1 reads ENHRY; CDR2 reads SYGVKD. V was pared by 6 bases and J by 0 bases, with 6 bases of the junction left unmatched. The CDR3 covers 15 residues. The CDR3 nucleotides are TGTGCCATCAGGGGGGGGGACTGGAGCACAGATACGCAGTATTTT. This sequence encodes CAIRGGDWSTDTQYF.

V gene TRBV2 combines with J gene TRBJ1-1; D may be TRBD1 (5 bases). The V and J ends lost 1 base and 6 bases respectively, with 9 bases between them. Germline CDR1 is SNHLY and CDR2 is FYNNEI. The CDR3 consists of 13 residues. As DNA, the CDR3 is TGTGCCAGCAGTGAAGGGTTAGGGGCTGAAGCTTTCTTT. It specifies CASSEGLGAEAFF.

The V call is TRBV30, the J call TRBJ1-3, with D possibly being TRBD1 (6 bases). The V end was cut by 0 bases, the J end by 8 bases, with 11 bases between. The CDR3 has 13 amino acids. The V gene's germline CDR1 is GTSNPN and CDR2 SVGIG (reference sequence). The CDR3 spells CAWSVQGGDTIYF. DNA for the CDR3: TGTGCCTGGAGTGTACAAGGGGGAGACACCATATATTTT.

CDR3 sequence reads: CASSLVGSSTGELFF. The DNA of the CDR3 is TGCGCCAGCAGCTTGGTTGGCAGTTCCACCGGGGAGCTGTTTTTT. The rearrangement uses TRBV5-1 and TRBJ2-2, with D uncertain. There are 15 residues in the CDR3. V lost 0 bases and J 4 bases, leaving 10 bases between the germline ends. Germline CDR1 reads SGHRS; CDR2 reads YFSETQ.

The chain combines TRBV7-9 with TRBJ2-4; D ambiguous. Germline values: CDR1 SEHNR, CDR2 FQNEAQ (reference sequence). Trimming removed 4 bases at V and 0 bases at J, with 13 bases between. This CDR3 has 16 amino acids. The CDR3 DNA reads TGTGCCAGCAGCTCTCTCAGGTTACTAGCCAAAAACATTCAGTACTTC. Its translation: CASSSLRLLAKNIQYF.

This clone was seen just once. This chain joins TRBV7-9 and TRBJ2-7; TRBD1 aligns across 9 bases. CDR1 and CDR2 from the germline V gene are SEHNR and FQNEAQ (reference sequence). The V and J ends lost 5 bases and 3 bases, in that order; junction bases with no gene match: 14. The CDR3 has 17 residues. The CDR3 loop is CASSPIWDRDGVYEQYF. CDR3 nucleotide sequence: TGTGCCAGCAGCCCTATCTGGGACAGGGATGGGGTCTACGAGCAGTACTTC.

The chain is built from TRBV13 and TRBJ1-1; no clear D. Germline V gene lookup returns CDR1 PRHDT and CDR2 FYEKMQ (reference sequence). The CDR3 is made up of 13 amino acids. V was pared by 8 bases and J by 1 base, with 11 bases between. CDR3 in amino acids: CASSGSENTEAFF. CDR3 DNA sequence: TGTGCCAGCTCAGGCAGTGAGAACACTGAAGCTTTCTTT.

The CDR3 nucleotides read TGTGCCAGCAGTGAAAGTGGCCGGACAGGGTTTTTT. It encodes CASSESGRTGFF. The rearrangement joins TRBV6-5 to TRBJ1-4; TRBD1 agrees at 7 bases. V was clipped by 5 bases and J by 16 bases; unmatched bases: 10. The CDR3 contains 12 residues. Germline CDR1 reads MNHEY; CDR2 reads SVGAGI.

The chain links TRBV6-4 to TRBJ2-3; D is unclear. The CDR3 covers 14 residues. Deletions cut 7 bases from V and 0 bases from J, with 11 bases between. Germline V lookup: CDR1 MRHNA, CDR2 SNTAGT. The CDR3 DNA follows: TGTGCCAGCAAAGTTTTAGAGAGCACAGATACGCAGTATTTT. Its protein is CASKVLESTDTQYF.

The chain couples TRBV7-3 to TRBJ1-2; D perhaps matches TRBD1 (6 bases). Trimming took 2 bases from V and 6 from J, leaving 16 bases between them. Germline CDR1 is SGHTA and CDR2 is FQGTGA. There are 15 residues in the CDR3. CDR3 sequence: CASSLGRGQWDGYTF. Here the CDR3 DNA reads TGTGCCAGCAGCTTAGGTAGAGGACAGTGGGATGGCTACACCTTC.

The rearrangement links TRBV5-6 to TRBJ2-5, with 16 bases matching TRBD2. V shed 2 bases and J 5 bases; nucleotides not matched to a gene: 6. Looked up from germline, CDR1 is SGHDT and CDR2 is YYEEEE. This CDR3 has 17 residues. In DNA form, the CDR3 reads TGTGCCAGCAGCTTCGGGACTAGCGGGGGGGCTCGGGAGACCCAGTACTTC. Protein: CASSFGTSGGARETQYF.

V usage is TRBV5-4 and J usage is TRBJ1-4; a weak D match, TRBD1 (5 bases). Germline CDR1 and CDR2: SGHNT and YYREEE (reference sequence). V was trimmed by 3 bases and J by 2 bases, leaving 20 bases between them. There are 18 residues in the CDR3. CDR3 bases: TGTGCCAGCAGCTGGGGCTTTGGGCAGGCCAGGACTAATGAAAAACTGTTTTTT. It is translated as CASSWGFGQARTNEKLFF.

The rearrangement links TRBV11-1 to TRBJ2-6; D remains ambiguous. This CDR3 region has 13 residues. Trimming removed 6 bases from V and 0 bases from J, with 3 bases in between. Germline CDR1 is SGHAT and CDR2 is FQDESV (reference sequence). In nucleotides, the CDR3 is TGTGCCAGCAGACACTCTGGGGCCAACGTCCTGACTTTC. Translating it yields CASRHSGANVLTF. Full variable domain (missing parts from reference TRBV11-1 and TRBJ2-6): EAEVAQSPRYKITEKSQAVAFWCDPISGHATLYWYRQILGQGPELLVQFQDESVVDDSQLPKDRFSAERLKGVDSTLKIQPAELGDSAMYLCASRHSGANVLTFGAGSRLTVL.

The gene calls are TRBV19 and TRBJ1-1; D might be TRBD1 (6 bases). CDR3 length: 12 amino acids. The V end was cut by 6 bases, the J end by 2 bases, with 7 bases between. Germline CDR1 LNHDA, CDR2 SQIVND (reference sequence). The CDR3 region has the DNA TGTGCCAGTAGCAGGGGAAACACTGAAGCTTTCTTT. Translating gives CASSRGNTEAFF.

V gene TRBV5-4 combines with J gene TRBJ2-1; tentatively, D is TRBD2 (5 bases). This CDR3 region has 17 residues. Germline V gene sequence: CDR1 SGHNT, CDR2 YYREEE (reference sequence). V was shortened by 3 bases and J by 6 bases, with 22 bases between the two germline ends. The CDR3 here is CASSSGGGRAGVNEQFF. The CDR3 nucleotides are TGTGCCAGCAGCTCTGGAGGTGGGCGGGCCGGTGTCAATGAGCAGTTCTTC.

The V call is TRBV4-1, the J call TRBJ1-5; tentative D call: TRBD1 (5 bases). Per germline, CDR1 MGHRA and CDR2 YSYEKL. Trimming shortened V by 1 base and J by 4 bases, and 11 bases separated the two germline ends. The CDR3 totals 15 residues. The CDR3 protein is CASSQVGGINQPQHF. The CDR3 DNA sequence: TGCGCCAGCAGCCAAGTCGGGGGAATTAATCAGCCCCAGCATTTT.

V gene TRBV4-1 combines with J gene TRBJ1-1, with D unresolved. Trimming shortened V by 0 bases and J by 5 bases, and 10 bases separated the two germline ends. The CDR3 length is 14 residues. Germline V lookup: CDR1 MGHRA, CDR2 YSYEKL. CDR3: CASSQDRSGTEAFF. As DNA, the CDR3 is TGCGCCAGCAGCCAAGATCGCTCGGGGACTGAAGCTTTCTTT.

The chain employs TRBV10-3 and TRBJ2-3; D may be TRBD2 (5 bases). Germline V lookup: CDR1 ENHRY, CDR2 SYGVKD. V was cut by 11 bases and J by 0 bases, with 15 bases left in between. The CDR3 contains 14 residues. The CDR3 loop is CASLSGLSTDTQYF. The CDR3 DNA reads TGTGCCTCGCTAAGCGGTCTGAGCACAGATACGCAGTATTTT.

This clone was observed a few times. This sequence joins TRBV5-1 and TRBJ2-7; the match to TRBD2 covers 14 bases. CDR3 length: 14 amino acids. V was clipped by 4 bases and J by 7 bases; unmatched bases: 4. Looked up from germline, CDR1 is SGHRS and CDR2 is YFSETQ. CDR3 sequence reads: CASSPTSGRGEQYF. CDR3 sequence (DNA): TGCGCCAGCAGCCCGACTAGCGGGAGGGGGGAGCAGTACTTC.

The chain has TRBV7-9 and TRBJ2-7; TRBD1 agrees at 8 bases. Germline V gene lookup returns CDR1 SEHNR and CDR2 FQNEAQ (reference sequence). V lost 5 bases, J lost 5 bases, and 11 bases stayed unmatched. This CDR3 is built from 15 residues. Here the CDR3 DNA reads TGTGCCAGCAGCCCCCTGGGACAGGAGGTGAACGAGCAGTACTTC. Translated, it gives CASSPLGQEVNEQYF. Filled out from reference TRBV7-9 and TRBJ2-7, the complete variable domain reads DTGVSQNPRHKITKRGQNVTFRCDPISEHNRLYWYRQTLGQGPEFLTYFQNEAQLEKSRLLSDRFSAERPKGSFSTLEIQRTEQGDSAMYLCASSPLGQEVNEQYFGPGTRLTVT.

The chain is built from TRBV6-5 and TRBJ1-2; TRBD1 agrees at 11 bases. This CDR3 has 16 residues. J was trimmed by 3 bases and V by 4 bases; bases with no gene match: 7. The germline V gene encodes CDR1 MNHEY and CDR2 SVGAGI. The CDR3 loop reads CASSWTGGADDYGYTF. The CDR3 region has the DNA TGTGCCAGCAGTTGGACAGGGGGCGCCGATGACTATGGCTACACCTTC.

The V and J genes are TRBV6-5 and TRBJ2-1, with 12 bases lining up with TRBD2. This CDR3 region has 15 residues. Germline lookup yields CDR1 MNHEY and CDR2 SVGAGI. Unmatched junction bases numbered 9, after V lost 5 bases and J lost 10 bases. CDR3 bases: TGTGCCAGCAGTCTTCTAGCGGGAGGGCCGGCGGAGCAGTTCTTC. Translating gives CASSLLAGGPAEQFF.

The V and J genes are TRBV5-6 and TRBJ2-7, with 8 bases aligning to TRBD2. The CDR3 is made up of 14 amino acids. Per germline, CDR1 SGHDT and CDR2 YYEEEE. With 5 bases clipped from V and 3 bases from J, the junction kept 7 bases outside the gene matches. The CDR3 region has the DNA TGTGCCAGCAGTTTCGCCACTAGCGGCTACGAGCAGTACTTC. Its protein product is CASSFATSGYEQYF.

CDR3 sequence (DNA): TGTGCTAGTGGTCCGATACTAGGGCGCGAGCAGTACTTC. Its translation: CASGPILGREQYF. V is TRBV12-5 and J is TRBJ2-5, with a weak D call TRBD2 (5 bases). Judging by the DNA end, TRBJ2-7 fits better; the J call may be wrong. The germline V gene has CDR1 LGHNT and CDR2 FRNRAP. CDR3 size: 13 residues.